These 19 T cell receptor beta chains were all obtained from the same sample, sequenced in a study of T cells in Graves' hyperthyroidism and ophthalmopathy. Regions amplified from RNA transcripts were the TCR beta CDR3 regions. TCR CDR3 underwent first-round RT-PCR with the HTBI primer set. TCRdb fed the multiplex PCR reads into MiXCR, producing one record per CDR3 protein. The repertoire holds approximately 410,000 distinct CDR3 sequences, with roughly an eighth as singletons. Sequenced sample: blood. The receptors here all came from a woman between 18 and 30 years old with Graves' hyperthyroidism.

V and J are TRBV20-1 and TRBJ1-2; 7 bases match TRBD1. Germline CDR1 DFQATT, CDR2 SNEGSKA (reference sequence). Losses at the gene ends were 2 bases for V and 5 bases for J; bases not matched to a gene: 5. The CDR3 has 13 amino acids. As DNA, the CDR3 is TGCAGTGCTAGAAAGACAGGGAGGTATGGCTACACCTTC. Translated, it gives CSARKTGRYGYTF.

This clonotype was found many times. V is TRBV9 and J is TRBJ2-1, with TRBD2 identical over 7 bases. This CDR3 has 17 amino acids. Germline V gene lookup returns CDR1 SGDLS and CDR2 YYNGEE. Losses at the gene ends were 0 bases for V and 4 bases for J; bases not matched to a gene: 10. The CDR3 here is CASSVDPPSGIYNEQFF. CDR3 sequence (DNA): TGTGCCAGCAGCGTAGATCCTCCTAGCGGTATTTACAATGAGCAGTTCTTC.

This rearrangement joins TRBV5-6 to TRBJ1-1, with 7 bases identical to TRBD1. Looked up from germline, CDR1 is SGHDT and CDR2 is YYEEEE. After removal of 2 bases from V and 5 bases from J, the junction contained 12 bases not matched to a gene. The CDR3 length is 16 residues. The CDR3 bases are TGTGCCAGCAGCTTACGCCCAGGACAGGTCATTACTGAAGCTTTCTTT. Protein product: CASSLRPGQVITEAFF.

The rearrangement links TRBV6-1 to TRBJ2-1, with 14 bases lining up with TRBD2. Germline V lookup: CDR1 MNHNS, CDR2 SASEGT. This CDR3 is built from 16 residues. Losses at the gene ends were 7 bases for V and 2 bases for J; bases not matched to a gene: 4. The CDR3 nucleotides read TGTGCCAGCACCTCGGGACTAGCGGGAGCCTACAATGAGCAGTTCTTC. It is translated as CASTSGLAGAYNEQFF.

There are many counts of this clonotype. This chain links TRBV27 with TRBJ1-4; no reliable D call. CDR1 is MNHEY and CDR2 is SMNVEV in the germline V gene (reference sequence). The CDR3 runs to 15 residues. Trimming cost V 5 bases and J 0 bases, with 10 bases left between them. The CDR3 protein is CASSTGLATNEKLFF. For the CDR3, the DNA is TGTGCCAGCAGTACTGGACTCGCAACTAATGAAAAACTGTTTTTT.

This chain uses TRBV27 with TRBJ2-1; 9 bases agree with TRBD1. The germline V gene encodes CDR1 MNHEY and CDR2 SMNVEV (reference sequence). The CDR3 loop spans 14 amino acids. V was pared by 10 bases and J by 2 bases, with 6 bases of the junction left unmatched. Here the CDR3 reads CATSTGGPYNEQFF. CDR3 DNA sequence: TGTGCCACCAGCACAGGGGGCCCCTACAATGAGCAGTTCTTC.

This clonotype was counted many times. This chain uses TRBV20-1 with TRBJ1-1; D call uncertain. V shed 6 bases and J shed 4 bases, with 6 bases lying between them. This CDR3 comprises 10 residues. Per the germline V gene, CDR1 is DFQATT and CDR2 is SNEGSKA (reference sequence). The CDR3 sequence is CSATVTEAFF. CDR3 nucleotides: TGCAGTGCCACCGTCACTGAAGCTTTCTTT.

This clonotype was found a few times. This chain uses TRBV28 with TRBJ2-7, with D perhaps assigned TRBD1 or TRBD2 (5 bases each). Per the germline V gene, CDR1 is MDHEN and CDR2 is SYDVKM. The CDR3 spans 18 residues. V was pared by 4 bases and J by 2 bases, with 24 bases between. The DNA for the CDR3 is TGTGCCAGCAGTTCGACCGGGACCACTTTAGCGAGGCCCTACGAGCAGTACTTC. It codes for CASSSTGTTLARPYEQYF.

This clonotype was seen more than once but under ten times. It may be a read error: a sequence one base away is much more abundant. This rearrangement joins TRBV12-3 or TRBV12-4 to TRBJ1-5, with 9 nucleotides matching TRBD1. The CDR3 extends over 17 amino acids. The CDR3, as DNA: TGTGCCAGCAGTCTAGGACAGGGGACGAATAGCAATCAGTCCCAGCATTTT. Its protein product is CASSLGQGTNSNQSQHF.

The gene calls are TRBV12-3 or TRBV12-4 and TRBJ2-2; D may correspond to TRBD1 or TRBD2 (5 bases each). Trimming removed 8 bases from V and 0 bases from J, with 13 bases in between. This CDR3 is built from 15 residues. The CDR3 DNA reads TGTGCCAGCCGGTGGGGACGTACGAACACCGGGGAGCTGTTTTTT. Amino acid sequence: CASRWGRTNTGELFF.

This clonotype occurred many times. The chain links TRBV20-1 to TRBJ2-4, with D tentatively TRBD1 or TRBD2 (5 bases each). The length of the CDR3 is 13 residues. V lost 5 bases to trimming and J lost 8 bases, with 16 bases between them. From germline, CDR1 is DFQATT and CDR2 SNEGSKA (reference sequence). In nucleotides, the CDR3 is TGCAGTGCTGGACGAGGGGCGGAGGACATTCAGTACTTC. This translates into CSAGRGAEDIQYF.

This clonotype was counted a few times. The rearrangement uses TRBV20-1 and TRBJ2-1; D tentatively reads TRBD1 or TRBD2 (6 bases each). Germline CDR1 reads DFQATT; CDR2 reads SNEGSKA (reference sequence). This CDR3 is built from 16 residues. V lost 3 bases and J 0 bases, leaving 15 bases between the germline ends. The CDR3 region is CSASNPGASSYNEQFF. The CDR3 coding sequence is TGCAGTGCTAGTAATCCGGGGGCCTCCTCCTACAATGAGCAGTTCTTC.

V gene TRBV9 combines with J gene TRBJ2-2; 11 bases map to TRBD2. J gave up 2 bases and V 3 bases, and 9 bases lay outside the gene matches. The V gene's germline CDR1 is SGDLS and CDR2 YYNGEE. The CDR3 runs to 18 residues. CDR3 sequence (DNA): TGTGCCAGCAGCGCATCCCCGGGACTAGCGGCAAACACCGGGGAGCTGTTTTTT. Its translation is CASSASPGLAANTGELFF.

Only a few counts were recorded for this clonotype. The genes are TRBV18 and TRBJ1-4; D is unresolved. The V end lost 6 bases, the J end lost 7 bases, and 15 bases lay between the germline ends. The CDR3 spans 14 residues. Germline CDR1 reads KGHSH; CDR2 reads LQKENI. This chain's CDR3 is CASSDREVGEKLFF. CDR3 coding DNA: TGTGCCAGCTCCGACCGGGAAGTAGGTGAAAAACTGTTTTTT.

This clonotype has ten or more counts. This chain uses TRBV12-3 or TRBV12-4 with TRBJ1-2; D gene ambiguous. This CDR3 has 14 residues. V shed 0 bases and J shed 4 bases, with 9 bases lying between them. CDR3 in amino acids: CASSLATPAYGYTF. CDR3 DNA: TGTGCCAGCAGTTTAGCGACGCCAGCCTATGGCTACACCTTC.

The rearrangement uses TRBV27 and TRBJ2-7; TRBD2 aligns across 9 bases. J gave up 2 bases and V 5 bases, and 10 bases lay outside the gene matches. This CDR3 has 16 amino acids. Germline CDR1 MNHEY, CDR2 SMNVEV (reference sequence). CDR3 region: CASSDRLAVPPYEQYF. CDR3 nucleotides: TGTGCCAGCAGTGATAGACTAGCGGTCCCCCCCTACGAGCAGTACTTC.

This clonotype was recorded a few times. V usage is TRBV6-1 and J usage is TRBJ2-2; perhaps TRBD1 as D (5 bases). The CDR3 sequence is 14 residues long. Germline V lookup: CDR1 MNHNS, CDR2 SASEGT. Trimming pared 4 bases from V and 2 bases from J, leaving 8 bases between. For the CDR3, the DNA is TGTGCCAGCAGTGGGACAACAAACACCGGGGAGCTGTTTTTT. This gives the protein CASSGTTNTGELFF.

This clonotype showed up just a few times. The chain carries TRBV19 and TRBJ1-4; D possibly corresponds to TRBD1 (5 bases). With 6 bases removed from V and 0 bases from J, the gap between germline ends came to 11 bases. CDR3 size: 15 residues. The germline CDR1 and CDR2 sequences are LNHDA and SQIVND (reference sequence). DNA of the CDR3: TGTGCCAGTAGCTTTGACAGAGCAACTAATGAAAAACTGTTTTTT. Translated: CASSFDRATNEKLFF. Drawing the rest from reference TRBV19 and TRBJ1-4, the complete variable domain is DGGITQSPKYLFRKEGQNVTLSCEQNLNHDAMYWYRQDPGQGLRLIYYSQIVNDFQKGDIAEGYSVSREKKESFPLTVTSAQKNPTAFYLCASSFDRATNEKLFFGSGTQLSVL.

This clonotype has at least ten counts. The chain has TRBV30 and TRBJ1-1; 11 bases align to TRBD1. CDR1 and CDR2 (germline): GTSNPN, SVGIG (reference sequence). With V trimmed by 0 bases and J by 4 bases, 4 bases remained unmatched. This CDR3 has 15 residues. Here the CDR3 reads CAWSVGQGVGTEAFF. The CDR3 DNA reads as TGTGCCTGGAGTGTGGGACAGGGGGTCGGCACTGAAGCTTTCTTT.